One sample yielded the 8 T cell receptor beta chains listed below, sequenced in a study of post-analysis software for immune sequencing data. Study outcomes and limitations: With TRBV5-6, TRBV5-1 and TRBV20-1 included, about five TRBV segments were more frequent in patients than in controls.

Their specific antigens are unknown. Researchers reported that TCR beta cDNA libraries carried unique molecular identifiers. A single record per CDR3 protein comes from TCRdb applying MiXCR to the PCR reads. The repertoire includes about 200,000 distinct CDR3 sequences, 29% of them detected once, and roughly 3.4% sits in the top ten. Sequenced material: blood. The receptors originated from a girl under 18 with multiple sclerosis.

A few counts support this clonotype. A much larger clone is a single base away; this may be a read error. The chain uses TRBV29-1 and TRBJ1-5, with D possibly being TRBD1 (5 bases). Germline loops: CDR1 SQVTM, CDR2 ANQGSEA. The CDR3 contains 13 residues. CDR3 sequence (DNA): TGCAGCGCTGGGGCCAATAGCGATCAGCCCCAGCATTTT. Translated, it gives CSAGANSDQPQHF.

Many counts were recorded for this clonotype. The J gene is TRBJ2-1, the V gene TRBV7-9, with 7 bases lining up with TRBD2. Germline CDR1 SEHNR, CDR2 FQNEAQ (reference sequence). Germline trimming cut 5 bases from V and 5 bases from J; bases unmatched to any gene: 15. There are 17 residues in the CDR3. The chain's CDR3 is CASSPRSGVPLDNEQFF. The CDR3 DNA reads as TGTGCCAGCAGCCCGCGGAGCGGGGTGCCCCTAGACAATGAGCAGTTCTTC.

This clonotype occurred once. A much more abundant neighbour one base away suggests this may be a read error. The V and J genes are TRBV20-1 and TRBJ2-6; 7 nucleotides agree with TRBD2. The CDR3 extends over 17 amino acids. J gave up 0 bases and V 0 bases, and 5 bases lay outside the gene matches. CDR1 and CDR2 (germline): DFQATT, SNEGSKA (reference sequence). Here the CDR3 DNA reads TGCAGTGCTAGAGATCTAGCGGAAGCCTCTGGGGCCAACGTCCTGACTTTC. It yields the protein CSARDLAEASGANVLTF.

This chain links TRBV29-1 with TRBJ2-1; TRBD1 might be the D (5 bases). V was clipped by 2 bases and J by 7 bases, with 15 bases between them. The CDR3 loop spans 14 amino acids. Per germline, CDR1 SQVTM and CDR2 ANQGSEA. CDR3 sequence: CSVERLGDGNEQFF. In nucleotides, the CDR3 is TGCAGCGTTGAACGGCTAGGGGATGGGAATGAGCAGTTCTTC.

This clonotype was picked up many times. V and J are TRBV12-3 or TRBV12-4 and TRBJ2-7; a possible D gene is TRBD2 (5 bases). Between the trimmed V and J ends, which lost 1 base and 3 bases, there was a span of 10 bases. This CDR3 comprises 14 residues. CDR3 amino acids: CASSLGGSLYEQYF. In nucleotides, the CDR3 is TGTGCCAGCAGTTTAGGAGGGTCCCTCTACGAGCAGTACTTC.

This clonotype occurred many times. J is TRBJ2-7 and V is TRBV7-8; D is perhaps TRBD1 or TRBD2 (6 bases each). The CDR3 spans 15 residues. Germline V gives CDR1 SGHVS, CDR2 FQNEAQ. V was pared by 4 bases and J by 5 bases, with 18 bases between. CDR3 sequence reads: CASSWFGGLGDEQYF. As DNA, the CDR3 is TGTGCCAGCAGCTGGTTTGGGGGGCTGGGCGACGAGCAGTACTTC. Complete variable domain (other parts from reference TRBV7-8 and TRBJ2-7): GAGVSQSPRYKVAKRGQDVALRCDPISGHVSLFWYQQALGQGPEFLTYFQNEAQLDKSGLPSDRFFAERPEGSVSTLKIQRTQQEDSAVYLCASSWFGGLGDEQYFGPGTRLTVT.

On this clonotype: This may be a read error: a much more frequent sequence differs by one nucleotide. This CDR3 reads CAGSTRDAGGYGYTF. DNA of the CDR3: TGCGCCGGCAGCACCCGGGACGCAGGGGGTTATGGCTACACCTTC. The J gene is TRBJ1-2, the V gene TRBV5-1; 7 positions agree with TRBD1. The CDR3 length is 15 residues. The germline gives CDR1 SGHRS, CDR2 YFSETQ. Together with reference TRBV5-1 and TRBJ1-2, the CDR3 gives the full variable domain: KAGVTQTPRYLIKTRGQQVTLSCSPISGHRSVSWYQQTPGQGLQFLFEYFSETQRNKGNFPGRFSGRQFSNSRSEMNVSTLELGDSALYLCAGSTRDAGGYGYTFGSGTRLTVV.

This clonotype was recorded many times. V gene TRBV29-1 combines with J gene TRBJ2-3, with D possibly TRBD1 on 6 matching bases. Trimming stripped 6 bases from V and 3 bases from J, with 13 bases between. CDR3 length: 13 residues. The V gene's germline CDR1 is SQVTM and CDR2 ANQGSEA. The chain's CDR3 is CSVATGSTDTQYF. The CDR3 DNA sequence: TGCAGCGTGGCCACAGGGTCGACAGATACGCAGTATTTT.